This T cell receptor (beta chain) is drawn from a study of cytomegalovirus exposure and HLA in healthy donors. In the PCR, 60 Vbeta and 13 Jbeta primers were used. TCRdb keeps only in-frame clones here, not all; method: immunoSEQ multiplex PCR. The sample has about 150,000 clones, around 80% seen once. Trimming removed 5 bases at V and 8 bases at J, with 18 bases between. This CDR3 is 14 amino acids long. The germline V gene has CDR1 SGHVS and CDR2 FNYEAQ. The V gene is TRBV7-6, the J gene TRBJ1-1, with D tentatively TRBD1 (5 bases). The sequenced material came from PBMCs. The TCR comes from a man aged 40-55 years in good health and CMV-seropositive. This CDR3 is CASSPLGGEVEAFF. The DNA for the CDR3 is TGTGCCAGCAGCCCGCTGGGGGGGGAGGTCGAAGCTTTCTTT.